This T cell receptor beta chain stems from a study of T-cell memory formation after mild COVID-19. From the 5' RACE reads, TCRdb called clonotypes with MiXCR, one entry per CDR3 protein. The table lists 25,000 to 35,000 distinct CDR3 sequences, 7.4% of them singletons. Whole-study results and caveats: For second-wave clones that peaked at day 37, SARS-CoV-2 specificity went unverified.

The germline gives CDR1 MNHNS, CDR2 SASEGT. The CDR3 is 15 residues long. The V end lost 6 bases, the J end lost 1 base, and 13 bases lay between the germline ends. Of note for this clonotype: What it binds is unknown.

This sequence originates from an adult woman who had mild COVID-19 (a few samples of this study predate the infection). Cell type and time point are not known. The chain recombines TRBV6-1 with TRBJ1-5; a weak D match, TRBD1 (5 bases). The sequenced sample consisted of PBMCs or a T cell subset sorted from them (not recorded which). The CDR3 loop is CASRWGDGSNQPQHF. The CDR3 bases are TGTGCCAGCAGGTGGGGGGACGGGAGCAATCAGCCCCAGCATTTT.